The 14 T cell receptor beta chains below all came from one sample that was sequenced in a study of cytomegalovirus exposure and HLA in healthy donors. PCR used 60 Vbeta primers and 13 Jbeta primers. Sequencing was performed with immunoSEQ multiplex PCR; in TCRdb, only in-frame clones are kept and a portion is missing. The sample lists approximately 160,000 clones, 80% occurring once. Sequenced input: PBMCs. These receptors all stem from a man younger than 30 in good health and CMV-seropositive.

The rearrangement joins TRBV28 to TRBJ2-7; TRBD1 agrees at 8 bases. Germline V gene lookup returns CDR1 MDHEN and CDR2 SYDVKM. The CDR3 length is 11 residues. The V gene end was trimmed by 9 bases and the J gene end by 4 bases; junction bases not matched to a gene: 2. The CDR3 reads CASTGGYEQYF. The CDR3 bases are TGTGCCAGTACAGGGGGATACGAGCAGTACTTC. Complete variable domain (other parts from reference TRBV28 and TRBJ2-7): DVKVTQSSRYLVKRTGEKVFLECVQDMDHENMFWYRQDPGLGLRLIYFSYDVKMKEKGDIPEGYSVSREKKERFSLILESASTNQTSMYLCASTGGYEQYFGPGTRLTVT.

The chain joins TRBV4-2 to TRBJ2-1; 8 positions agree with TRBD2. This CDR3 is built from 14 residues. V was pared by 4 bases and J by 8 bases, with 7 bases of the junction left unmatched. The germline gives CDR1 LGHNA, CDR2 YNFKEQ. CDR3 sequence reads: CASSPGLVSDEQFF. CDR3 coding DNA: TGTGCCAGCAGCCCGGGACTAGTGAGCGATGAGCAGTTCTTC.

Of note for this clone: Other DNA sequences in this specimen translate into the identical CDR3. The CDR3 bases are TGTGCCAGCAGCGTAGAGGGACTAGCGGGAGGAGGGGACCAAGAGACCCAGTACTTC. Encoded protein: CASSVEGLAGGGDQETQYF. The chain recombines TRBV9 with TRBJ2-5; 15 bases are shared with TRBD2. CDR1 SGDLS and CDR2 YYNGEE come from the germline V gene. V dropped 0 bases and J dropped 0; count of bases not matched to a gene: 6. This CDR3 contains 19 residues.

The V and J genes are TRBV5-6 and TRBJ2-7; D is ambiguous. The V and J ends lost 0 bases and 4 bases respectively, with 5 bases between them. The CDR3 extends over 12 amino acids. Germline values: CDR1 SGHDT, CDR2 YYEEEE. CDR3 nucleotides: TGTGCCAGCAGCTTGGCCCAGTACGAGCAGTACTTC. It specifies CASSLAQYEQYF.

This clone was counted a few times. The conserved closing phenylalanine or tryptophan is absent in this CDR3, likely reflecting a read error. The chain couples TRBV27 to TRBJ1-6; 7 nucleotides agree with TRBD1. Looked up from germline, CDR1 is MNHEY and CDR2 is SMNVEV (reference sequence). The CDR3 extends over 14 amino acids. Trimming cost V 5 bases and J 9 bases; bases outside gene matches: 7. CDR3 nucleotides: TGTGCCAGCAGTCTGAGAGGGGGCCCTTCACCCCTCCACCTT. Protein sequence: CASSLRGGPSPLHL.

The V gene is TRBV7-9, the J gene TRBJ1-1, with 7 bases that match TRBD1. The CDR3 contains 18 residues. Germline V gene data show CDR1 as SEHNR and CDR2 as FQNEAQ (reference sequence). V lost 5 bases, J lost 4 bases, and 19 bases stayed unmatched. This chain's CDR3 is CASSPTGDRFSRSTEAFF. The CDR3 DNA is TGTGCCAGCAGCCCAACAGGGGACCGCTTTTCTAGGAGCACTGAAGCTTTCTTT.

This clone has only a few counts. The rearrangement uses TRBV4-2 and TRBJ1-1, with D possibly TRBD1 on 5 matching bases. Germline CDR1 reads LGHNA; CDR2 reads YNFKEQ. The CDR3 runs 15 residues. With 0 bases removed from V and 5 bases from J, the gap between germline ends came to 13 bases. The CDR3 loop is CASSQDVAGKTEAFF. The CDR3, as DNA: TGTGCCAGCAGCCAAGATGTTGCAGGGAAGACTGAAGCTTTCTTT.

Comments on this clone: This sample includes further DNA sequences coding for the same CDR3. This chain joins TRBV7-3 and TRBJ2-7; the D gene is possibly TRBD2 (7 bases). The germline V gene has CDR1 SGHTA and CDR2 FQGTGA. V gave up 2 bases and J gave up 0 bases, with 11 bases separating them. There are 15 residues in the CDR3. The CDR3 coding sequence is TGTGCCAGCAGCTTAGGTGGGGGGGCCTCCTACGAGCAGTACTTC. This codes for CASSLGGGASYEQYF.

The V call is TRBV6-8, the J call TRBJ2-7; 12 bases fit TRBD1. This CDR3 is 15 amino acids long. Germline CDR1 is MNHGY and CDR2 is SAAAGT. Trimming removed 4 bases from V and 5 bases from J; junction bases left unmatched: 6. The CDR3 spells CASSSSGQGANEQYF. As DNA, the CDR3 is TGTGCCAGCAGTTCCTCGGGACAGGGGGCGAACGAGCAGTACTTC.

This clone occurred a few times. The gene calls are TRBV7-7 and TRBJ2-5; D is unresolved. The V end was cut by 4 bases, the J end by 5 bases, with 14 bases between. CDR3 length: 14 amino acids. Germline V gene data show CDR1 as SSHAT and CDR2 as FNYEAQ (reference sequence). The CDR3 DNA reads as TGTGCCAGCAGCTCCCGTGGTAATCGGGAGACCCAGTACTTC. This encodes CASSSRGNRETQYF. Full variable domain (remainder filled in from reference TRBV7-7 and TRBJ2-5): GAGVSQSPRYKVTKRGQDVTLRCDPISSHATLYWYQQALGQGPEFLTYFNYEAQPDKSGLPSDRFSAERPEGSISTLTIQRTEQRDSAMYRCASSSRGNRETQYFGPGTRLLVL.

This chain connects TRBV9 to TRBJ2-5, with D maybe TRBD2 (6 bases). Looked up from germline, CDR1 is SGDLS and CDR2 is YYNGEE. The CDR3 spans 16 residues. V lost 4 bases and J lost 1, with 17 bases in between. CDR3 nucleotides: TGTGCCAGCAGCCCGAGATTCTCGACTAGCCAAGAGACCCAGTACTTC. It yields the protein CASSPRFSTSQETQYF.

The V gene is TRBV7-9, the J gene TRBJ2-7; the D gene is possibly TRBD1 (5 bases). The germline CDR1 and CDR2 sequences are SEHNR and FQNEAQ (reference sequence). This CDR3 is built from 17 residues. The V end was cut by 0 bases, the J end by 0 bases, with 15 bases between. The CDR3 DNA sequence: TGTGCCAGCAGCTTAGCGACGGGTGGTACAGGCTCCTACGAGCAGTACTTC. Amino acid sequence: CASSLATGGTGSYEQYF.

This clone was picked up a small number of times. CDR3 region: CASSSRQEADTQYF. As DNA, the CDR3 is TGTGCCAGCAGCTCCCGACAGGAGGCAGATACGCAGTATTTT. The chain couples TRBV5-4 to TRBJ2-3; the D gene is possibly TRBD1 (6 bases). Germline lookup yields CDR1 SGHNT and CDR2 YYREEE (reference sequence). V lost 3 bases to trimming and J lost 4 bases, with 12 bases between them. This CDR3 region has 14 residues.

The chain combines TRBV19 with TRBJ2-1, with TRBD2 identical over 8 bases. After removal of 6 bases from V and 2 bases from J, the junction contained 0 bases not matched to a gene. Per germline, CDR1 LNHDA and CDR2 SQIVND (reference sequence). The CDR3 is 13 residues long. The DNA of the CDR3 is TGTGCCAGTAGCGGGAGGGCCTACAATGAGCAGTTCTTC. Translation gives CASSGRAYNEQFF.